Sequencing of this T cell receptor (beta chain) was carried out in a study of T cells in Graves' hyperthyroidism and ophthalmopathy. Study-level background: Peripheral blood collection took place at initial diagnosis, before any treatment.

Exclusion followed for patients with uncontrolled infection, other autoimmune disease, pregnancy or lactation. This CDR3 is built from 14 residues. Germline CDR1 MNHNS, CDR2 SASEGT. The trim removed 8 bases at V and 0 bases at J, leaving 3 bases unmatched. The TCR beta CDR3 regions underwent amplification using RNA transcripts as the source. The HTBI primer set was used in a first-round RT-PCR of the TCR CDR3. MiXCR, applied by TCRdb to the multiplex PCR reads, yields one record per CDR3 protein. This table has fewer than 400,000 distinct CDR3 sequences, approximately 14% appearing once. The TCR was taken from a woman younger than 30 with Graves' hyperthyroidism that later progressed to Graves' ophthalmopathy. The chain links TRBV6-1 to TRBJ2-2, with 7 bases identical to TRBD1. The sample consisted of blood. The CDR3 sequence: CASGGTANTGELFF. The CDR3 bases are TGTGCCAGCGGTGGGACAGCGAACACCGGGGAGCTGTTTTTT.